This T cell receptor (beta chain) was sequenced for a study of OX40 agonist ivuxolimab in advanced cancers. Using immunoSEQ multiplex PCR, the repertoire was profiled, and TCRdb retains in-frame clones only, with some absent. The table includes 68,000 or so clones, roughly four fifths detected once. Trimming left V 8 bases short and J 8 bases short, with 18 bases between. The CDR3 covers 14 residues. Germline CDR1 is SNHLY and CDR2 is FYNNEI. The chain combines TRBV2 with TRBJ2-2, with D maybe TRBD1 (6 bases). The origin of this receptor is an adult with an advanced solid tumor such as melanoma, head and neck, liver or kidney cancer. The sequences come from CD4+ or CD8+ T cells sorted from blood, collected in a trial of the OX40 agonist ivuxolimab. In nucleotides, the CDR3 is TGTGCCAGCCAGAGGGACAATCCCTCAGGGGAGCTGTTTTTT. Protein sequence: CASQRDNPSGELFF.